These 32 T cell receptor beta chains originate from one sample sequenced in a study of blood T cell repertoires in COVID-19. This table comes from immunoSEQ multiplex PCR, and its TCRdb copy is limited to in-frame clones, with some not included. The table lists approximately 250,000 clones, about 88% of them singletons. Material: PBMCs or T cells enriched from blood (not recorded which). The receptors stem from a woman aged 55-69 years in a cohort exposed to, infected with or recovered from COVID-19 (not recorded which).

This chain joins TRBV5-4 and TRBJ2-7; 9 bases are shared with TRBD1. Unmatched junction bases numbered 15, after V lost 3 bases and J lost 5 bases. This CDR3 spans 17 amino acids. The germline CDR1 and CDR2 sequences are SGHNT and YYREEE (reference sequence). The CDR3 nucleotides are TGTGCCAGCAGCTCCACCGCCGGGGACAGGGCAATACACGAGCAGTACTTC. This encodes CASSSTAGDRAIHEQYF.

The chain employs TRBV7-2 and TRBJ1-2, with D perhaps TRBD1 (5 bases). The CDR3 runs 14 residues. V lost 0 bases and J 4 bases, leaving 9 bases between the germline ends. Germline V gene data show CDR1 as SGHTA and CDR2 as FQGNSA. The CDR3 DNA reads TGTGCCAGCAGCTTAGCGTCAACAGGCTATGGCTACACCTTC. Amino acids: CASSLASTGYGYTF.

This rearrangement joins TRBV19 to TRBJ2-3, with 9 bases lining up with TRBD2. The CDR3 is 17 amino acids. Germline V lookup: CDR1 LNHDA, CDR2 SQIVND (reference sequence). V lost 6 bases, J lost 0 bases, and 10 bases stayed unmatched. For the CDR3, the DNA is TGTGCCAGTAGGGCTAGCGGGACCTTCTCTAGCACAGATACGCAGTATTTT. Amino acid sequence: CASRASGTFSSTDTQYF.

This chain connects TRBV4-2 to TRBJ1-5; D gene unclear. Trimming left V 0 bases short and J 2 bases short, with 8 bases between. Germline CDR1 and CDR2: LGHNA and YNFKEQ. The CDR3 is 15 residues long. This chain's CDR3 is CASSQETEGNQPQHF. CDR3 in DNA: TGTGCCAGCAGCCAAGAGACCGAGGGCAATCAGCCCCAGCATTTT.

This chain links TRBV19 with TRBJ1-5; D gene uncertain. V lost 6 bases and J 4 bases, leaving 10 bases between the germline ends. Looked up from germline, CDR1 is LNHDA and CDR2 is SQIVND (reference sequence). This CDR3 is built from 13 residues. The CDR3 bases are TGTGCCAGTAGGGGCCACAGAAATCAGCCCCAGCATTTT. This gives the protein CASRGHRNQPQHF.

The chain carries TRBV5-4 and TRBJ2-7; a weak D match, TRBD1 (5 bases). The CDR3 is 13 amino acids. Deletions cut 0 bases from V and 7 bases from J, with 11 bases between. Germline V gives CDR1 SGHNT, CDR2 YYREEE (reference sequence). The CDR3: CASSLANRREQYF. The CDR3 DNA is TGTGCCAGCAGCTTGGCCAACAGGCGTGAGCAGTACTTC. The variable domain in full, completed from reference TRBV5-4 and TRBJ2-7, reads ETGVTQSPTHLIKTRGQQVTLRCSSQSGHNTVSWYQQALGQGPQFIFQYYREEENGRGNFPPRFSGLQFPNYSSELNVNALELDDSALYLCASSLANRREQYFGPGTRLTVT.

This sequence joins TRBV7-6 and TRBJ1-6, with a possible D match to TRBD1 (5 bases). The CDR3 totals 14 residues. CDR1 is SGHVS, CDR2 FNYEAQ, per germline. V lost 5 bases to trimming and J lost 6 bases, with 11 bases between them. CDR3 DNA: TGTGCCAGCAGCCCTCGACAGACTAATTCACCCCTCCACTTT. Translated: CASSPRQTNSPLHF.

The chain is built from TRBV5-1 and TRBJ1-3; D unresolved. Trimming took off 4 bases at V and 1 base at J, with 9 bases between the two ends. The CDR3 covers 14 residues. The germline gives CDR1 SGHRS, CDR2 YFSETQ. CDR3 residues: CASSAGGSGNTIYF. Here the CDR3 DNA reads TGCGCCAGCAGCGCGGGCGGGTCTGGAAACACCATATATTTT.

V usage is TRBV30 and J usage is TRBJ2-1, with 16 positions matching TRBD2. With V trimmed by 1 base and J by 11 bases, 8 bases remained unmatched. In germline, CDR1 is GTSNPN, CDR2 SVGIG (reference sequence). This CDR3 region has 16 residues. CDR3 residues: CAWSAGTGLAGGKQFF. DNA for the CDR3: TGTGCCTGGAGTGCGGGAACGGGACTAGCGGGAGGGAAGCAGTTCTTC.

This chain connects TRBV6-6 to TRBJ1-6, with D unclear. V dropped 7 bases and J dropped 7 bases, with 8 bases sitting between them. This CDR3 spans 12 amino acids. Per the germline V gene, CDR1 is MNHNY and CDR2 is SVGAGI (reference sequence). CDR3 residues: CASMQENSPLHF. The CDR3 nucleotides are TGTGCCAGCATGCAGGAAAATTCACCCCTCCACTTT.

The chain carries TRBV18 and TRBJ1-6; 7 bases fit TRBD1. V trimming: 2 bases; J trimming: 8 bases; junction bases outside the gene matches: 18. The germline CDR1 and CDR2 sequences are KGHSH and LQKENI. This CDR3 has 19 amino acids. CDR3 region: CASSPSFGTVLGVDSPLHF. The DNA for the CDR3 is TGTGCCAGCTCACCAAGCTTCGGGACAGTTTTAGGTGTGGATTCACCCCTCCACTTT.

Here the CDR3 reads CASSYGGLSSYNEQFF. The CDR3 DNA is TGTGCCAGCAGTTACGGCGGGTTGAGCTCCTACAATGAGCAGTTCTTC. The chain recombines TRBV6-5 with TRBJ2-1; TRBD2 might be the D (5 bases). Germline CDR1 and CDR2: MNHEY and SVGAGI. The CDR3 runs 16 residues. The germline V and J ends were trimmed by 2 bases and 0 bases, with 11 bases remaining between them.

The chain links TRBV28 to TRBJ1-5, with a weak D call TRBD1 (6 bases). The germline V gene has CDR1 MDHEN and CDR2 SYDVKM. The germline V and J ends were trimmed by 6 bases and 6 bases, with 9 bases remaining between them. The CDR3 contains 12 residues. CDR3 residues: CASRQGRQPQHF. CDR3 DNA: TGTGCCAGCAGACAGGGTCGTCAGCCCCAGCATTTT. Full variable domain (missing parts from reference TRBV28 and TRBJ1-5): DVKVTQSSRYLVKRTGEKVFLECVQDMDHENMFWYRQDPGLGLRLIYFSYDVKMKEKGDIPEGYSVSREKKERFSLILESASTNQTSMYLCASRQGRQPQHFGDGTRLSIL.

The chain uses TRBV7-8 and TRBJ2-7; 14 nucleotides line up with TRBD2. From germline, CDR1 is SGHVS and CDR2 FQNEAQ. This CDR3 region has 16 residues. V gave up 5 bases and J gave up 0 bases; unmatched junction bases: 3. CDR3 bases: TGTGCCAGCAGCGAGGGACTAGCGGGAGCCTCCTACGAGCAGTACTTC. Its translation: CASSEGLAGASYEQYF.

This chain uses TRBV18 with TRBJ1-1; D is possibly TRBD1 (5 bases). Trimming stripped 3 bases from V and 1 base from J, with 12 bases between. This CDR3 spans 15 amino acids. Germline CDR1 and CDR2: KGHSH and LQKENI. CDR3 residues: CASSPSVGANTEAFF. The CDR3 nucleotides read TGTGCCAGCTCACCTTCTGTTGGGGCGAACACTGAAGCTTTCTTT.

This clone was observed once. V and J are TRBV28 and TRBJ2-1; a weak D match, TRBD2 (5 bases). This CDR3 has 15 amino acids. Per germline, CDR1 MDHEN and CDR2 SYDVKM. Trimming cost V 2 bases and J 0 bases, with 8 bases left between them. The CDR3 DNA is TGTGCCAGCAGTTTAATGGGGAGCTCCTACAATGAGCAGTTCTTC. This gives the protein CASSLMGSSYNEQFF.

The rearrangement links TRBV27 to TRBJ1-4; possible D gene TRBD1, 6 bases. The germline V gene has CDR1 MNHEY and CDR2 SMNVEV (reference sequence). The CDR3 loop spans 16 amino acids. The V end was cut by 6 bases, the J end by 0 bases, with 14 bases between. The CDR3 loop reads CASRSGQPATNEKLFF. CDR3 DNA sequence: TGTGCCAGCAGATCCGGACAGCCAGCAACTAATGAAAAACTGTTTTTT.

The chain employs TRBV13 and TRBJ2-1; D unclear. V was trimmed by 4 bases and J by 8 bases, leaving 12 bases between them. The length of the CDR3 is 13 residues. Germline-derived CDR1 and CDR2 are PRHDT and FYEKMQ (reference sequence). In nucleotides, the CDR3 is TGTGCCAGCAGCTGGTCCGAACGGTATGAGCAGTTCTTC. Its protein is CASSWSERYEQFF.

The gene calls are TRBV27 and TRBJ1-5; 8 positions match TRBD1. CDR1 is MNHEY, CDR2 SMNVEV, per germline (reference sequence). V trimming: 4 bases; J trimming: 2 bases; junction bases outside the gene matches: 10. The CDR3 sequence is 17 residues long. The CDR3 region is CASSSRQGANGNQPQHF. The CDR3 DNA is TGTGCCAGCAGTTCACGGCAGGGGGCTAATGGCAATCAGCCCCAGCATTTT.

The J gene is TRBJ2-7, the V gene TRBV7-6; 13 nucleotides align to TRBD2. Germline CDR1 reads SGHVS; CDR2 reads FNYEAQ. The trim removed 1 base at V and 3 bases at J, leaving 9 bases unmatched. This CDR3 is 18 amino acids long. CDR3 sequence reads: CASSLGTSGSVIYYEQYF. The CDR3 region has the DNA TGTGCCAGCAGCTTAGGGACTAGCGGGAGTGTAATTTACTACGAGCAGTACTTC.

The chain carries TRBV24-1 and TRBJ2-7; 7 bases are a match to TRBD1. Unmatched junction bases numbered 9, after V lost 5 bases and J lost 6 bases. The CDR3 runs to 14 residues. Germline CDR1 KGHDR, CDR2 SFDVKD. CDR3 nucleotides: TGTGCCACCAGTGTATCAGGGGGTAATGGCGAGCAGTACTTC. Protein sequence: CATSVSGGNGEQYF.

The genes are TRBV5-4 and TRBJ2-5, with TRBD2 as a possible D gene (6 bases). The V gene lost 2 bases and the J gene lost 5 bases, with 19 bases spanning the gap. CDR1 and CDR2 (germline): SGHNT, YYREEE (reference sequence). CDR3 length equals 16 residues. This CDR3 is CASSFKRAGSSETQYF. The CDR3 DNA reads TGTGCCAGCAGCTTTAAAAGGGCGGGAAGTTCGGAGACCCAGTACTTC.

This chain joins TRBV27 and TRBJ2-7; D is perhaps TRBD2 (5 bases). Per the germline V gene, CDR1 is MNHEY and CDR2 is SMNVEV (reference sequence). Trimming left V 6 bases short and J 0 bases short, with 12 bases between. The CDR3 spans 14 residues. The CDR3 sequence: CASRFGIYSYEQYF. In DNA, the CDR3 is TGTGCCAGCAGATTCGGGATCTACTCCTACGAGCAGTACTTC.

The rearrangement uses TRBV7-2 and TRBJ1-5; 9 bases match TRBD1. The J segment lost 5 bases and the V segment lost 5 bases, leaving 4 bases of the junction unmatched. The CDR3 contains 14 residues. Germline V gene lookup returns CDR1 SGHTA and CDR2 FQGNSA. The CDR3 region has the DNA TGTGCCAGCAGCCCAGGACAGGGGCATCAGCCCCAGCATTTT. The encoded protein is CASSPGQGHQPQHF.

The rearrangement joins TRBV5-4 to TRBJ2-7; 11 bases line up with TRBD2. The length of the CDR3 is 15 residues. V shed 1 base, J shed 2 bases, and the junction held 2 bases outside the gene matches. Germline CDR1 SGHNT, CDR2 YYREEE (reference sequence). CDR3 DNA sequence: TGTGCCAGCAGCTTGATAGCGGGGGGGACCTACGAGCAGTACTTC. As protein: CASSLIAGGTYEQYF. Combining the CDR3 with reference TRBV5-4 and TRBJ2-7 gives the whole variable domain ETGVTQSPTHLIKTRGQQVTLRCSSQSGHNTVSWYQQALGQGPQFIFQYYREEENGRGNFPPRFSGLQFPNYSSELNVNALELDDSALYLCASSLIAGGTYEQYFGPGTRLTVT.

This chain connects TRBV28 to TRBJ2-7; TRBD1 matches at 12 bases. Germline V gene sequence: CDR1 MDHEN, CDR2 SYDVKM. V lost 5 bases, J lost 2 bases, and 7 bases stayed unmatched. This CDR3 is 16 amino acids long. CDR3 loop: CASSPGTGGAPYEQYF. The CDR3 DNA follows: TGTGCCAGCAGTCCGGGGACAGGGGGCGCCCCCTACGAGCAGTACTTC.

CDR3 residues: CASSKGGQTTDTQYF. CDR3 sequence (DNA): TGCGCCAGCAGCAAGGGCGGACAGACCACAGATACGCAGTATTTT. J is TRBJ2-3 and V is TRBV4-3; tentatively, D is TRBD1 (6 bases). CDR1 and CDR2 from the germline V gene are LGHNA and YSLEER. There are 15 residues in the CDR3. The V gene lost 5 bases and the J gene lost 2 bases, with 14 bases spanning the gap.

The V and J genes are TRBV28 and TRBJ2-1, with D possibly TRBD2 on 5 matching bases. The CDR3 contains 14 residues. Germline V gives CDR1 MDHEN, CDR2 SYDVKM. V lost 4 bases, J lost 5 bases, and 12 bases lay in between. The chain's CDR3 is CASSSPWRNNEQFF. The CDR3 coding sequence is TGTGCCAGCAGTTCCCCCTGGAGGAACAATGAGCAGTTCTTC.

The J gene is TRBJ1-2, the V gene TRBV24-1, with 9 positions matching TRBD1. Germline V gives CDR1 KGHDR, CDR2 SFDVKD. CDR3 size: 14 residues. V lost 4 bases and J lost 7; bases outside the gene matches: 6. CDR3 in amino acids: CATSDPGQGLGYTF. CDR3 nucleotide sequence: TGTGCCACCAGTGACCCGGGACAGGGTCTTGGCTACACCTTC.

A remark on this clone: Its ends do not fully match the called genes, so a read error is possible. The chain links TRBV7-7 to TRBJ2-1; TRBD2 matches 12 bases. The germline V gene has CDR1 SSHAT and CDR2 FNYEAQ (reference sequence). The CDR3 sequence is 16 residues long. The CDR3 sequence is CASSLELAGGINEQFF. In nucleotides, the CDR3 is TGTGCTAGCAGCTTAGAACTAGCGGGAGGTATAAATGAGCAGTTCTTC. Looking up the rest from reference TRBV7-7 and TRBJ2-1 gives the full variable domain: GAGVSQSPRYKVTKRGQDVTLRCDPISSHATLYWYQQALGQGPEFLTYFNYEAQPDKSGLPSDRFSAERPEGSISTLTIQRTEQRDSAMYRCASSLELAGGINEQFFGPGTRLTVL.

The V gene is TRBV4-3, the J gene TRBJ1-6; a possible D gene is TRBD1 (6 bases). The germline V gene encodes CDR1 LGHNA and CDR2 YSLEER. V dropped 1 base and J dropped 11 bases, with 12 bases sitting between them. The length of the CDR3 is 14 residues. The CDR3 loop is CASSQAPGQTPLHF. The CDR3 coding sequence is TGCGCCAGCAGCCAAGCCCCCGGACAGACACCCCTCCACTTT.

DNA for the CDR3: TGTGCCAGTCGATTAGCGGTCTACAATGAGCAGTTCTTC. Protein product: CASRLAVYNEQFF. V usage is TRBV28 and J usage is TRBJ2-1, with D tentatively TRBD2 (6 bases). CDR3 length: 13 residues. V was cut by 9 bases and J by 3 bases, with 12 bases left in between. The germline gives CDR1 MDHEN, CDR2 SYDVKM.